Listed below are T cell receptor beta chains from one sample, sequenced in a study of blood T cells in healthy people across ages. TCRdb re-called the 5' RACE reads with MiXCR, one entry per CDR3 protein. The sample lists under 2 million distinct CDR3 sequences; 30% to 40% were seen once. Material: blood. Source of these receptors: a woman aged 25-40 years in good health. CDR3s include the opening cysteine and the closing phenylalanine or tryptophan. Each record gives: V gene, J gene, CDR3 length, D gene, clone size, CDR3 DNA, CDR3 protein. D genes are given only for firm matches. Clone size is shown for a subset of rows, as once, few, many or a class of expanded clone.

v_gene: TRBV28; j_gene: TRBJ1-1; len: 13; d_gene: .; abundance: .; CDR3nt: TGTGCCGGGAGCCCGGGGTTGGGCACTGAAGCTTTCTTT; CDR3aa: CAGSPGLGTEAFF
v_gene: TRBV12-3/TRBV12-4; j_gene: TRBJ1-1; len: 14; d_gene: .; abundance: .; CDR3nt: TGTGCCAGCAGTCTCAACTGGAGGAATACTGAAGCTTTCTTT; CDR3aa: CASSLNWRNTEAFF
v_gene: TRBV6-2/TRBV6-3; j_gene: TRBJ2-7; len: 16; d_gene: TRBD1; abundance: few; CDR3nt: TGTGCCAGCAGCTCCCCCGGACAGGGGGCTGTCTACGAGCAGTACTTC; CDR3aa: CASSSPGQGAVYEQYF
v_gene: TRBV28; j_gene: TRBJ2-7; len: 17; d_gene: .; abundance: few; CDR3nt: TGTGCCAGCAAGTCAGAGGGGCTAACACGGGCAGGGCTGGAACAGTACTTC; CDR3aa: CASKSEGLTRAGLEQYF
v_gene: TRBV5-1; j_gene: TRBJ2-3; len: 15; d_gene: TRBD2; abundance: .; CDR3nt: TGCGCCAGCAGCTTGACTAGCGGGGAGGCAGATACGCAGTATTTT; CDR3aa: CASSLTSGEADTQYF
v_gene: TRBV29-1; j_gene: TRBJ1-2; len: 13; d_gene: .; abundance: .; CDR3nt: TGCAGCGTTCTCGTCAACTCTAACTATGGCTACACCTTC; CDR3aa: CSVLVNSNYGYTF
v_gene: TRBV20-1; j_gene: TRBJ2-1; len: 16; d_gene: TRBD2; abundance: .; CDR3nt: TGCAGTGCTAGATCGGGACTAGCGGGAGCTTACAATGAGCAGTTCTTC; CDR3aa: CSARSGLAGAYNEQFF
v_gene: TRBV18; j_gene: TRBJ2-7; len: 15; d_gene: .; abundance: .; CDR3nt: TGTGCCAGCTCACCCATGAGACAGGCCACCTACGAGCAGTACTTC; CDR3aa: CASSPMRQATYEQYF
v_gene: TRBV20-1; j_gene: TRBJ2-3; len: 15; d_gene: .; abundance: once; CDR3nt: TGCAGTGCTAGAGATCCCCTCGATCGAACAGATACGCAGTATTTT; CDR3aa: CSARDPLDRTDTQYF
v_gene: TRBV6-5; j_gene: TRBJ2-3; len: 16; d_gene: TRBD2; abundance: few; CDR3nt: TGTGCCAGCAGCTTTGGGACTAGCGTTGGCACAGATACGCAGTATTTT; CDR3aa: CASSFGTSVGTDTQYF
v_gene: TRBV7-7; j_gene: TRBJ1-2; len: 18; d_gene: .; abundance: few; CDR3nt: TGTGCCAGCAGCTTCGAGAGGATTTTTCGCCAGGGTTACTATGGCTACACCTTC; CDR3aa: CASSFERIFRQGYYGYTF
v_gene: TRBV28; j_gene: TRBJ2-5; len: 14; d_gene: TRBD2; abundance: .; CDR3nt: TGTGCCAGCGCCCCTGGCGGGAGGGGAAGGGAGCAGTACTTC; CDR3aa: CASAPGGRGREQYF
v_gene: TRBV5-5; j_gene: TRBJ1-5; len: 16; d_gene: .; abundance: .; CDR3nt: TGTGCCAGCAGCTTGTTCGGGGGGGTGTCGGATCAGCCCCAGCATTTT; CDR3aa: CASSLFGGVSDQPQHF
v_gene: TRBV12-3/TRBV12-4; j_gene: TRBJ2-3; len: 13; d_gene: .; abundance: .; CDR3nt: TGTGCCAGCAGTGGGACGCGCGCAGATACGCAGTATTTT; CDR3aa: CASSGTRADTQYF
v_gene: TRBV7-4; j_gene: TRBJ2-3; len: 19; d_gene: TRBD1; abundance: .; CDR3nt: TGTGCCAGCATCTGTTGTGGGGGAGTGGGACAGACTAGCACAGATACGCAGTATTTT; CDR3aa: CASICCGGVGQTSTDTQYF
v_gene: TRBV29-1; j_gene: TRBJ2-1; len: 13; d_gene: .; abundance: many; CDR3nt: TGCAGCGCTGCCCCCGAGATAGTCGGTGAGCAGTTCTTC; CDR3aa: CSAAPEIVGEQFF
v_gene: TRBV5-1; j_gene: TRBJ2-3; len: 13; d_gene: .; abundance: few; CDR3nt: TGCGCCAGCATGAGACAGGGCACAGATACGCAGTATTTT; CDR3aa: CASMRQGTDTQYF
v_gene: TRBV5-1; j_gene: TRBJ2-3; len: 17; d_gene: TRBD2; abundance: few; CDR3nt: TGCGCCAGCAGCCGGTCCCCTAGCGGCGCAAACACAGATACGCAGTATTTT; CDR3aa: CASSRSPSGANTDTQYF
v_gene: TRBV20-1; j_gene: TRBJ2-1; len: 15; d_gene: TRBD2; abundance: few; CDR3nt: TGCAGTGCTAGACTTCTCGCGGGAGGGTACAATGAGCAGTTCTTC; CDR3aa: CSARLLAGGYNEQFF